This T cell receptor (beta chain) was retrieved from a study of regulatory T cells in long-lasting Graves disease. This clonotype has just a few counts. Its target is not known. In building TCR beta libraries, iRepertoire HTBI primers were used together with Arm-PCR of CDR3 regions. TCRdb re-analysed the multiplex PCR reads in MiXCR, keeping a single row per CDR3 protein. The table shows 700,000 or so distinct CDR3 sequences, with around 30% occurring only once. The CDR3 is 18 residues long. CDR1 and CDR2 from the germline V gene are DFQATT and SNEGSKA (reference sequence). With 3 bases clipped from V and 2 bases from J, the junction kept 17 bases outside the gene matches. Study-wide results and caveats: Less diverse TCR repertoires were seen in persistent Graves' patients than in newly diagnosed ones. Gene preferences differed: TRBV28, TRBJ1-2, TRBJ2-5 in persistent cases.

Stated time point: persistent/refractory GD, antithyroid drugs over 5 years with positive TRAb. PBMCs provided the RNA from which the TCR library was made. Collection of peripheral blood (around 10 milliliters) was done using EDTA tubes. The source was peripheral blood mononuclear cells (PBMCs), collected when the disease was refractory, from a patient treated with antithyroid drugs. The chain combines TRBV20-1 with TRBJ2-7; 9 bases align to TRBD2. This TCR was recovered from a female donor with Graves disease. The CDR3 DNA reads as TGCAGTGCTAGGGGATATGGAGGAATAGCGGGAGTTCCCTACGAGCAGTACTTC. Translation gives CSARGYGGIAGVPYEQYF.